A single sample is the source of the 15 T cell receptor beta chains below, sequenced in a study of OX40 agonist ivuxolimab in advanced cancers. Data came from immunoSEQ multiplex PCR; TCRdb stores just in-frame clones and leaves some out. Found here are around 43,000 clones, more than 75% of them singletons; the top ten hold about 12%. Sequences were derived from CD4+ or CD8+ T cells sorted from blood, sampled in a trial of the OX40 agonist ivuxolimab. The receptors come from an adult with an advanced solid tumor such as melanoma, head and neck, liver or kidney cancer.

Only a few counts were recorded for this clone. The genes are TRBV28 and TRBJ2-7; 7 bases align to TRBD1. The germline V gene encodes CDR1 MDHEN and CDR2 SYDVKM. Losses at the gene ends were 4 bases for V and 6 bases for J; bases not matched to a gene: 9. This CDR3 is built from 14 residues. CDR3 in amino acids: CASSSPGQKSEQYF. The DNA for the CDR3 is TGTGCCAGCAGTTCACCGGGACAGAAGAGCGAGCAGTACTTC. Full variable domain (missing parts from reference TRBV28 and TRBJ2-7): DVKVTQSSRYLVKRTGEKVFLECVQDMDHENMFWYRQDPGLGLRLIYFSYDVKMKEKGDIPEGYSVSREKKERFSLILESASTNQTSMYLCASSSPGQKSEQYFGPGTRLTVT.

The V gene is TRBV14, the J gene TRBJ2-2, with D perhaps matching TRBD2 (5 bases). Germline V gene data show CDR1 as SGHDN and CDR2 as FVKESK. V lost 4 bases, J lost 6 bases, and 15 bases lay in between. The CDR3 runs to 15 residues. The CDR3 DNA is TGTGCCAGCAGCCCGATCGGGGTTCTCGCCGGGGAGCTGTTTTTT. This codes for CASSPIGVLAGELFF.

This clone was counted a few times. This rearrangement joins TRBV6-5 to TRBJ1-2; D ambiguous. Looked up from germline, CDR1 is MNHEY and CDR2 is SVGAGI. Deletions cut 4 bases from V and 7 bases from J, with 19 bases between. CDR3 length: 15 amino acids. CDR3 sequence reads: CASSWNTAVGGGYTF. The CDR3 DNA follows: TGTGCCAGCAGTTGGAACACAGCCGTAGGAGGTGGCTACACCTTC.

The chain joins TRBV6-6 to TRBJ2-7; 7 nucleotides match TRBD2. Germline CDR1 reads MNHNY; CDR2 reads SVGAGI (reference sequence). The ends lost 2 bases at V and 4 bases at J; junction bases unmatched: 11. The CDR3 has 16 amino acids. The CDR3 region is CASSYDPSGGRYEQYF. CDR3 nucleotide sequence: TGTGCCAGCAGTTACGACCCGTCCGGGGGGAGATACGAGCAGTACTTC.

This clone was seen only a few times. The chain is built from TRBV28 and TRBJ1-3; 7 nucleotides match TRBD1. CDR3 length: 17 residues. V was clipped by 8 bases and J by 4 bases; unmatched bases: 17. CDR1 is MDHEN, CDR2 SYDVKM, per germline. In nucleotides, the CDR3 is TGTGCCAGCGGAACTCCGCAGGGGGAGGGGGCCGGAAACACCATATATTTT. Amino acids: CASGTPQGEGAGNTIYF.

The CDR3 spells CASSEGGWVLEQYF. The CDR3 bases are TGTGCCAGCAGTGAAGGTGGGTGGGTGCTCGAGCAGTACTTC. The chain recombines TRBV2 with TRBJ2-7; D is ambiguous. Trimming cost V 1 base and J 6 bases, with 13 bases left between them. The CDR3 runs to 14 residues. CDR1 SNHLY and CDR2 FYNNEI come from the germline V gene.

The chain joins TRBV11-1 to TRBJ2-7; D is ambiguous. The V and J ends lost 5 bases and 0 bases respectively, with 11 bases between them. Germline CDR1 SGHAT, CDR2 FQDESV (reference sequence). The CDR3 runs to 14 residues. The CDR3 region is CASSPDILSYEQYF. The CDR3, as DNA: TGTGCCAGCAGCCCCGATATACTCTCCTACGAGCAGTACTTC.

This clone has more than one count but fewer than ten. As DNA, the CDR3 is TGTGCCAGCAGTCCTACGGGCGGTCGTTTGGCGAACTATGGCTACACCTTC. It codes for CASSPTGGRLANYGYTF. This sequence joins TRBV11-2 and TRBJ1-2; no clear D. V was clipped by 6 bases and J by 2 bases, with 22 bases between them. CDR3 length equals 17 residues. Germline loops: CDR1 SGHAT, CDR2 FQNNGV.

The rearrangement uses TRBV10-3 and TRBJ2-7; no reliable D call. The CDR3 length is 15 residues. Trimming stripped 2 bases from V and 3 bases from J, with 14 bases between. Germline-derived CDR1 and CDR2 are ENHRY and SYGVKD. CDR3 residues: CAISELPGQNYEQYF. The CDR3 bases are TGTGCCATCAGTGAGCTCCCGGGCCAGAACTACGAGCAGTACTTC.

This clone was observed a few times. CDR3 in amino acids: CASSYEGGPRETQYF. CDR3 sequence (DNA): TGTGCCAGCAGTTACGAGGGGGGGCCACGGGAGACCCAGTACTTC. This rearrangement joins TRBV6-5 to TRBJ2-5; a weak D match, TRBD2 (7 bases). Germline loops: CDR1 MNHEY, CDR2 SVGAGI. CDR3 length equals 15 residues. V lost 2 bases, J lost 5 bases, and 15 bases lay in between.

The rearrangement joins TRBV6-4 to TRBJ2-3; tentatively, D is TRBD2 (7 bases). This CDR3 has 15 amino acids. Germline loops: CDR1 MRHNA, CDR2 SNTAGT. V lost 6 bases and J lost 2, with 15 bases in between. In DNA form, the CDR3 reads TGTGCCAGCAGCCGGTGGGGGGGGCACACAGATACGCAGTATTTT. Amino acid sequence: CASSRWGGHTDTQYF.

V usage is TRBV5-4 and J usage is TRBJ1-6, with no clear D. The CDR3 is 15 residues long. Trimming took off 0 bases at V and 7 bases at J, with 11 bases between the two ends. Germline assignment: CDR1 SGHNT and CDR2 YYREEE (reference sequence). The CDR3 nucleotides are TGTGCCAGCAGCTTGGGAGGAGCGGGGAATTCACCCCTCCACTTT. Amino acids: CASSLGGAGNSPLHF.

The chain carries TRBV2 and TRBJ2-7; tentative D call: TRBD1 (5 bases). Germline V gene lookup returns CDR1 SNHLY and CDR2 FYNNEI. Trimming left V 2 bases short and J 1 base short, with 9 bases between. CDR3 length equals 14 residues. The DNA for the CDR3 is TGTGCCAGCAGTGAAATTGACAGATCCTACGAGCAGTACTTC. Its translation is CASSEIDRSYEQYF. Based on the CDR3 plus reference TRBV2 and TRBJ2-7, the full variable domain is EPEVTQTPSHQVTQMGQEVILRCVPISNHLYFYWYRQILGQKVEFLVSFYNNEISEKSEIFDDQFSVERPDGSNFTLKIRSTKLEDSAMYFCASSEIDRSYEQYFGPGTRLTVT.

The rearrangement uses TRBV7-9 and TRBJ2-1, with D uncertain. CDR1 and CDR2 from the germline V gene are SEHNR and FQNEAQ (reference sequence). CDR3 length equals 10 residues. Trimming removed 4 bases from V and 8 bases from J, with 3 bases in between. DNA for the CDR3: TGTGCCAGCAGCTCCCATGAGCAGTTCTTC. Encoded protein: CASSSHEQFF.

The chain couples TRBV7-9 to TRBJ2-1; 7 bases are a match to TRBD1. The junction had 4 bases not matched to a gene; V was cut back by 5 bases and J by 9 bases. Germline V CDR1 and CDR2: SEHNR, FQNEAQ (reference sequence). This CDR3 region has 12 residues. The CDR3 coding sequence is TGTGCCAGCAGCCGGGGACAGTCTGAGCAGTTCTTC. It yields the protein CASSRGQSEQFF.